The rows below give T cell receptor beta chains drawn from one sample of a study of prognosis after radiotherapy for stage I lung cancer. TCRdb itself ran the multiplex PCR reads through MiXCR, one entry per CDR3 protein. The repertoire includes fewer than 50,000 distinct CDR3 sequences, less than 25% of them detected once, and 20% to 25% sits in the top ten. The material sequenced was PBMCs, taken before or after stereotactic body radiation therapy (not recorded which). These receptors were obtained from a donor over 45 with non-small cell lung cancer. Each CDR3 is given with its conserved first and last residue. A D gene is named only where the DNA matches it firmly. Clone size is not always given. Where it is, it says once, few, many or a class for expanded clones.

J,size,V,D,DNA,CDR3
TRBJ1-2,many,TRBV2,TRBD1,TGTGCCAGCGCCCCGGAGGGGCAGGGGGGAGGCTACACCTTC,CASAPEGQGGGYTF
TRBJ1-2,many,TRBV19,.,TGTGCCAGTAGTTCCCGGACGGTTCAATATGGCTACACCTTC,CASSSRTVQYGYTF
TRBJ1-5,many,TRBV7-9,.,TGTGCCAGCAGTACCGACCGGAACAATCAGCCCCAGCATTTT,CASSTDRNNQPQHF
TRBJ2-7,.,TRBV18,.,TGTGCCAGCTCACCGAGGGAAGACAACTCCTACGAGCAGTACTTC,CASSPREDNSYEQYF
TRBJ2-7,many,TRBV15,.,TGTGCCACCAGCATTCGGGACGCGGGCTCCTACGAGCAGTACTTC,CATSIRDAGSYEQYF
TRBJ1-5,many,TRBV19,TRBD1,TGTGCCAGTAGTGAAACGGGACAGGGCCTTGAGCAGCCCCAGCATTTT,CASSETGQGLEQPQHF
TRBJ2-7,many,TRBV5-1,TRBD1,TGCGCCAGCAGCTCGGCGACAGGGAATTCCTACGAGCAGTACTTC,CASSSATGNSYEQYF
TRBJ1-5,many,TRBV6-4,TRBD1,TGTGCCAGCAGTGACTCGATCGAGGACAGGGGGCGAGGGAGCAATCAGCCCCAGCATTTT,CASSDSIEDRGRGSNQPQHF
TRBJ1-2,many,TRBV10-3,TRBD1,TGTGCCACAGAGAACAGGGGAACGCATGGCTACACCTTC,CATENRGTHGYTF
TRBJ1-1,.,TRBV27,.,TGTGCCAGCAGCTTAGGGGATGAAGCTTTCTTT,CASSLGDEAFF
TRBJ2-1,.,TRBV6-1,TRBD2,TGTGCCAGCAGTGGAGTGAGCGGCGGGAGCTCCTACAATGAGCAGTTCTTC,CASSGVSGGSSYNEQFF
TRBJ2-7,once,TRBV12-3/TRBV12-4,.,TGTGCCAGCAGGGGGGGCGAGTACTATCAGTACTTC,CASRGGEYYQYF
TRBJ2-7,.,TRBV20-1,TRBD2,TGCAGTGCTAGAAAATATCTATGCGGGAGGGACTACGACCAGTACTTC,CSARKYLCGRDYDQYF
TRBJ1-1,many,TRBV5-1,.,TGCGCCAGCAGCCAAACCGGGACTAGAGGCACTGAAGCTTTCTTT,CASSQTGTRGTEAFF
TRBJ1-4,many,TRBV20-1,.,TGCAGTGCTAGAGCCTCGGGCGGAATCAGCGAAAAACTGTTTTTT,CSARASGGISEKLFF
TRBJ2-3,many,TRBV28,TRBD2,TGTGCCAGCAGGGGGTTGGTTGGCGGGGGAGATACGCAGTATTTT,CASRGLVGGGDTQYF
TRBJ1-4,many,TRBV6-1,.,TGTGCCAGCAGTGGGGTAGGAGCTAATGAAAAACTGTTTTTT,CASSGVGANEKLFF
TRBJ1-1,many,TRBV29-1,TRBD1,TGCAGCGTTACCGGGACAGGGACTGAAGCTTTCTTT,CSVTGTGTEAFF
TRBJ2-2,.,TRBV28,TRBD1,TGTGCCAGCAGCTCGTTGGCTGGAGGACTCACGACAGGGTGGAGTACCCGGGAGCTGTTTTTT,CASSSLAGGLTTGWSTRELFF
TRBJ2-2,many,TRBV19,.,TGTGCCAGTAGTTTCAGGGAGCACGGGGAGCTGTTTTTT,CASSFREHGELFF
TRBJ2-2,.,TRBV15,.,TGTGCCACCAGACCAGGGGATGGAACCGGGGAGCTGTTTTTT,CATRPGDGTGELFF
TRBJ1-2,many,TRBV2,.,TGTGCCAGCACCCCTACGGGCGGGTCCTATGGCTACACCTTC,CASTPTGGSYGYTF
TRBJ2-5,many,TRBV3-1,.,TGTGCCAGCAGCACCCCAGGGGCCCCAAGGGGGGAGACCCAGTACTTC,CASSTPGAPRGETQYF
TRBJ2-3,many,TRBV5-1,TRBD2,TGCGCCAGCAGCAGAGGGACTAGCGGAGCCTCTAGCACAGATACGCAGTATTTT,CASSRGTSGASSTDTQYF
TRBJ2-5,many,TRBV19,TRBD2,TGTGCCAGTAGTATAGGCCCTAGCGGGAAAGAGACCCAGTACTTC,CASSIGPSGKETQYF
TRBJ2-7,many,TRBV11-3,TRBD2,TGTGCCAGCAGCTTAGGGACTAGCGGGAGCGACGAGCAGTACTTC,CASSLGTSGSDEQYF
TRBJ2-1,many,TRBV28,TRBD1,TGTGCCAGCAGTTTAACAGGGGAAAATGAGCAGTTCTTC,CASSLTGENEQFF
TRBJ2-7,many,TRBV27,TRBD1,TGTGCCAGCAGTTTATCGACAGGGGGCTCGTACGAGCAGTACTTC,CASSLSTGGSYEQYF
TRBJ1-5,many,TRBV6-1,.,TGTGCCGGTCGATCGGGGGATCAGCCCCAGCATTTT,CAGRSGDQPQHF
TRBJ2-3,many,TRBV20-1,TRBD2,TGCAGTGCTCCCCGACTAGCGGGAGAGGGTACAGATACGCAGTATTTT,CSAPRLAGEGTDTQYF
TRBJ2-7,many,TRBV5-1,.,TGCGCCAGCAGCCACCAGCCTAGCTCCTACGAGCAGTACTTC,CASSHQPSSYEQYF
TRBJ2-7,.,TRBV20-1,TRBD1,TGCAGTGCTGTGGACAGGGGGCATACTATCCTCCCTGGTGAGCAGTACTTC,CSAVDRGHTILPGEQYF
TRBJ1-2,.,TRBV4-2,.,TGTGCCATCAGCCTCTCGGACCCTAACTATAGCTACACCTTC,CAISLSDPNYSYTF
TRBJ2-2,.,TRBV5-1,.,TGCGCCAGCAGCTTATCCGCCTCTAACACCGGGGAGCTGTTTTTT,CASSLSASNTGELFF
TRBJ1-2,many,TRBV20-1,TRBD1,TGCAGTGCTCCTCCCTGGACAGGGGCCACCTATGGCTACACCTTC,CSAPPWTGATYGYTF
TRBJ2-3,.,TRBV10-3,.,TGTGCCATCAGTGAGGGTACAGCCACAGATACGCGGTATTTT,CAISEGTATDTRYF
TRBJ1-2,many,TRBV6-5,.,TGTGCCAGCAGTTGGCAGGGGCAGGATGGCTACACCTTC,CASSWQGQDGYTF
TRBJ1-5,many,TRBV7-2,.,TGTGCCAGCAGCGGAGAGAGCAATCAGCCCCAGCATTTT,CASSGESNQPQHF
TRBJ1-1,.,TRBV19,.,TGTGCCAGTAGTATATTGAACGGTGGGACTGAAGCTTTATTT,CASSILNGGTEALF
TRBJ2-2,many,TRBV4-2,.,TGTGCCAGCAGCTCGCCGGGACTTAACACCGGGGAGCTGTTTTTT,CASSSPGLNTGELFF